Presented here are 11 T cell receptor beta chains from one specimen sequenced in a study of blood T cell repertoires in COVID-19. Measured with immunoSEQ multiplex PCR; TCRdb has only the in-frame clones, and not every one. The data show about 130,000 clones, with approximately 78% seen just once and about 10% held by the top ten. Specimen: peripheral blood. Source of these receptors: a man in his fifties or sixties who had recovered from COVID-19.

The chain employs TRBV7-3 and TRBJ2-1; possible D gene TRBD2, 5 bases. There are 14 residues in the CDR3. The germline V and J ends were trimmed by 8 bases and 2 bases, with 13 bases remaining between them. Germline CDR1 reads SGHTA; CDR2 reads FQGTGA. The CDR3 reads CASSSGLPYNEQFF. The CDR3 DNA follows: TGTGCCAGCTCCTCGGGGTTACCCTACAATGAGCAGTTCTTC.

Concerning this clone itself: Other nucleotide sequences from this sample produce the same CDR3. CDR3 DNA: TGTGCCAGCAGCCCTACGCGGGGCAATGAGCAGTTCTTC. It translates to CASSPTRGNEQFF. V and J are TRBV14 and TRBJ2-1; TRBD2 might be the D (6 bases). Per the germline V gene, CDR1 is SGHDN and CDR2 is FVKESK. The CDR3 spans 13 residues. V gave up 4 bases and J gave up 6 bases, with 10 bases separating them.

This rearrangement joins TRBV7-3 to TRBJ2-2; tentative D call: TRBD2 (6 bases). Deletions cut 5 bases from V and 5 bases from J, with 15 bases between. Germline CDR1 SGHTA, CDR2 FQGTGA. This CDR3 has 15 residues. CDR3 residues: CASSPVGGRTGELFF. The CDR3 DNA reads TGTGCCAGCAGCCCGGTCGGGGGACGTACCGGGGAGCTGTTTTTT.

A few counts support this clone. The sample holds other DNA sequences that translate to the same CDR3. J is TRBJ2-3 and V is TRBV7-2; D may be TRBD2 (5 bases). Germline loops: CDR1 SGHTA, CDR2 FQGNSA. V dropped 0 bases and J dropped 0 bases, with 13 bases sitting between them. The CDR3 is 17 residues long. The CDR3 spells CASSLASAGWSTDTQYF. For the CDR3, the DNA is TGTGCCAGCAGCTTAGCGTCCGCGGGTTGGAGCACAGATACGCAGTATTTT.

This chain connects TRBV10-1 to TRBJ1-4, with a possible D match to TRBD1 (5 bases). The CDR3 spans 15 residues. With 5 bases removed from V and 2 bases from J, the gap between germline ends came to 12 bases. Germline CDR1 WNHNN, CDR2 SYGVQD (reference sequence). The CDR3 protein is CASSPTVRTNEKLFF. In nucleotides, the CDR3 is TGCGCCAGCAGTCCGACAGTCAGGACTAATGAAAAACTGTTTTTT.

V gene TRBV5-6 combines with J gene TRBJ2-1; D might be TRBD1 (6 bases). Germline CDR1 SGHDT, CDR2 YYEEEE. V lost 4 bases to trimming and J lost 1 base, with 18 bases between them. The CDR3 runs 17 residues. CDR3 DNA: TGTGCCAGCAGCCAATTTTTGCAGGGGAATTCCTACAATGAGCAGTTCTTC. This encodes CASSQFLQGNSYNEQFF. Variable domain in full (rest from reference TRBV5-6 and TRBJ2-1): DAGVTQSPTHLIKTRGQQVTLRCSPKSGHDTVSWYQQALGQGPQFIFQYYEEEERQRGNFPDRFSGHQFPNYSSELNVNALLLGDSALYLCASSQFLQGNSYNEQFFGPGTRLTVL.

V and J are TRBV6-1 and TRBJ2-7; D is perhaps TRBD1 (6 bases). Trimming cost V 2 bases and J 3 bases, with 8 bases left between them. In germline, CDR1 is MNHNS, CDR2 SASEGT. The CDR3 has 13 residues. CDR3 DNA sequence: TGTGCCAGCAGTGAAAGGGACAACTACGAGCAGTACTTC. Its protein product is CASSERDNYEQYF.

The rearrangement links TRBV7-3 to TRBJ1-2; 8 nucleotides match TRBD1. Losses at the gene ends were 5 bases for V and 7 bases for J; bases not matched to a gene: 3. The CDR3 is made up of 12 amino acids. Germline V gene sequence: CDR1 SGHTA, CDR2 FQGTGA. CDR3 loop: CASSPGQGGYTF. The CDR3 bases are TGTGCCAGCAGCCCTGGACAGGGTGGCTACACCTTC.

The chain links TRBV20-1 to TRBJ2-7, with D possibly TRBD2 on 5 matching bases. This CDR3 spans 11 amino acids. Germline assignment: CDR1 DFQATT and CDR2 SNEGSKA (reference sequence). V was clipped by 3 bases and J by 6 bases, with 9 bases between them. The CDR3 DNA sequence: TGCAGTGCTAGCGGGGATGCCGAGCAGTACTTC. This sequence encodes CSASGDAEQYF.

The chain carries TRBV2 and TRBJ2-4; TRBD1 might be the D (6 bases). V was shortened by 7 bases and J by 1 base, with 14 bases between the two germline ends. This CDR3 spans 15 amino acids. Germline loops: CDR1 SNHLY, CDR2 FYNNEI. CDR3 amino acids: CASNYLQGAKNIQYF. CDR3 nucleotide sequence: TGTGCCAGCAATTACTTACAGGGCGCCAAAAACATTCAGTACTTC.

J is TRBJ1-1 and V is TRBV9; 8 bases align to TRBD1. The CDR3 contains 14 residues. Unmatched junction bases numbered 7, after V lost 3 bases and J lost 6 bases. The germline CDR1 and CDR2 sequences are SGDLS and YYNGEE. CDR3: CASSGYRGRAEAFF. Written as DNA, the CDR3 is TGTGCCAGCAGCGGCTACAGGGGGAGGGCTGAAGCTTTCTTT.